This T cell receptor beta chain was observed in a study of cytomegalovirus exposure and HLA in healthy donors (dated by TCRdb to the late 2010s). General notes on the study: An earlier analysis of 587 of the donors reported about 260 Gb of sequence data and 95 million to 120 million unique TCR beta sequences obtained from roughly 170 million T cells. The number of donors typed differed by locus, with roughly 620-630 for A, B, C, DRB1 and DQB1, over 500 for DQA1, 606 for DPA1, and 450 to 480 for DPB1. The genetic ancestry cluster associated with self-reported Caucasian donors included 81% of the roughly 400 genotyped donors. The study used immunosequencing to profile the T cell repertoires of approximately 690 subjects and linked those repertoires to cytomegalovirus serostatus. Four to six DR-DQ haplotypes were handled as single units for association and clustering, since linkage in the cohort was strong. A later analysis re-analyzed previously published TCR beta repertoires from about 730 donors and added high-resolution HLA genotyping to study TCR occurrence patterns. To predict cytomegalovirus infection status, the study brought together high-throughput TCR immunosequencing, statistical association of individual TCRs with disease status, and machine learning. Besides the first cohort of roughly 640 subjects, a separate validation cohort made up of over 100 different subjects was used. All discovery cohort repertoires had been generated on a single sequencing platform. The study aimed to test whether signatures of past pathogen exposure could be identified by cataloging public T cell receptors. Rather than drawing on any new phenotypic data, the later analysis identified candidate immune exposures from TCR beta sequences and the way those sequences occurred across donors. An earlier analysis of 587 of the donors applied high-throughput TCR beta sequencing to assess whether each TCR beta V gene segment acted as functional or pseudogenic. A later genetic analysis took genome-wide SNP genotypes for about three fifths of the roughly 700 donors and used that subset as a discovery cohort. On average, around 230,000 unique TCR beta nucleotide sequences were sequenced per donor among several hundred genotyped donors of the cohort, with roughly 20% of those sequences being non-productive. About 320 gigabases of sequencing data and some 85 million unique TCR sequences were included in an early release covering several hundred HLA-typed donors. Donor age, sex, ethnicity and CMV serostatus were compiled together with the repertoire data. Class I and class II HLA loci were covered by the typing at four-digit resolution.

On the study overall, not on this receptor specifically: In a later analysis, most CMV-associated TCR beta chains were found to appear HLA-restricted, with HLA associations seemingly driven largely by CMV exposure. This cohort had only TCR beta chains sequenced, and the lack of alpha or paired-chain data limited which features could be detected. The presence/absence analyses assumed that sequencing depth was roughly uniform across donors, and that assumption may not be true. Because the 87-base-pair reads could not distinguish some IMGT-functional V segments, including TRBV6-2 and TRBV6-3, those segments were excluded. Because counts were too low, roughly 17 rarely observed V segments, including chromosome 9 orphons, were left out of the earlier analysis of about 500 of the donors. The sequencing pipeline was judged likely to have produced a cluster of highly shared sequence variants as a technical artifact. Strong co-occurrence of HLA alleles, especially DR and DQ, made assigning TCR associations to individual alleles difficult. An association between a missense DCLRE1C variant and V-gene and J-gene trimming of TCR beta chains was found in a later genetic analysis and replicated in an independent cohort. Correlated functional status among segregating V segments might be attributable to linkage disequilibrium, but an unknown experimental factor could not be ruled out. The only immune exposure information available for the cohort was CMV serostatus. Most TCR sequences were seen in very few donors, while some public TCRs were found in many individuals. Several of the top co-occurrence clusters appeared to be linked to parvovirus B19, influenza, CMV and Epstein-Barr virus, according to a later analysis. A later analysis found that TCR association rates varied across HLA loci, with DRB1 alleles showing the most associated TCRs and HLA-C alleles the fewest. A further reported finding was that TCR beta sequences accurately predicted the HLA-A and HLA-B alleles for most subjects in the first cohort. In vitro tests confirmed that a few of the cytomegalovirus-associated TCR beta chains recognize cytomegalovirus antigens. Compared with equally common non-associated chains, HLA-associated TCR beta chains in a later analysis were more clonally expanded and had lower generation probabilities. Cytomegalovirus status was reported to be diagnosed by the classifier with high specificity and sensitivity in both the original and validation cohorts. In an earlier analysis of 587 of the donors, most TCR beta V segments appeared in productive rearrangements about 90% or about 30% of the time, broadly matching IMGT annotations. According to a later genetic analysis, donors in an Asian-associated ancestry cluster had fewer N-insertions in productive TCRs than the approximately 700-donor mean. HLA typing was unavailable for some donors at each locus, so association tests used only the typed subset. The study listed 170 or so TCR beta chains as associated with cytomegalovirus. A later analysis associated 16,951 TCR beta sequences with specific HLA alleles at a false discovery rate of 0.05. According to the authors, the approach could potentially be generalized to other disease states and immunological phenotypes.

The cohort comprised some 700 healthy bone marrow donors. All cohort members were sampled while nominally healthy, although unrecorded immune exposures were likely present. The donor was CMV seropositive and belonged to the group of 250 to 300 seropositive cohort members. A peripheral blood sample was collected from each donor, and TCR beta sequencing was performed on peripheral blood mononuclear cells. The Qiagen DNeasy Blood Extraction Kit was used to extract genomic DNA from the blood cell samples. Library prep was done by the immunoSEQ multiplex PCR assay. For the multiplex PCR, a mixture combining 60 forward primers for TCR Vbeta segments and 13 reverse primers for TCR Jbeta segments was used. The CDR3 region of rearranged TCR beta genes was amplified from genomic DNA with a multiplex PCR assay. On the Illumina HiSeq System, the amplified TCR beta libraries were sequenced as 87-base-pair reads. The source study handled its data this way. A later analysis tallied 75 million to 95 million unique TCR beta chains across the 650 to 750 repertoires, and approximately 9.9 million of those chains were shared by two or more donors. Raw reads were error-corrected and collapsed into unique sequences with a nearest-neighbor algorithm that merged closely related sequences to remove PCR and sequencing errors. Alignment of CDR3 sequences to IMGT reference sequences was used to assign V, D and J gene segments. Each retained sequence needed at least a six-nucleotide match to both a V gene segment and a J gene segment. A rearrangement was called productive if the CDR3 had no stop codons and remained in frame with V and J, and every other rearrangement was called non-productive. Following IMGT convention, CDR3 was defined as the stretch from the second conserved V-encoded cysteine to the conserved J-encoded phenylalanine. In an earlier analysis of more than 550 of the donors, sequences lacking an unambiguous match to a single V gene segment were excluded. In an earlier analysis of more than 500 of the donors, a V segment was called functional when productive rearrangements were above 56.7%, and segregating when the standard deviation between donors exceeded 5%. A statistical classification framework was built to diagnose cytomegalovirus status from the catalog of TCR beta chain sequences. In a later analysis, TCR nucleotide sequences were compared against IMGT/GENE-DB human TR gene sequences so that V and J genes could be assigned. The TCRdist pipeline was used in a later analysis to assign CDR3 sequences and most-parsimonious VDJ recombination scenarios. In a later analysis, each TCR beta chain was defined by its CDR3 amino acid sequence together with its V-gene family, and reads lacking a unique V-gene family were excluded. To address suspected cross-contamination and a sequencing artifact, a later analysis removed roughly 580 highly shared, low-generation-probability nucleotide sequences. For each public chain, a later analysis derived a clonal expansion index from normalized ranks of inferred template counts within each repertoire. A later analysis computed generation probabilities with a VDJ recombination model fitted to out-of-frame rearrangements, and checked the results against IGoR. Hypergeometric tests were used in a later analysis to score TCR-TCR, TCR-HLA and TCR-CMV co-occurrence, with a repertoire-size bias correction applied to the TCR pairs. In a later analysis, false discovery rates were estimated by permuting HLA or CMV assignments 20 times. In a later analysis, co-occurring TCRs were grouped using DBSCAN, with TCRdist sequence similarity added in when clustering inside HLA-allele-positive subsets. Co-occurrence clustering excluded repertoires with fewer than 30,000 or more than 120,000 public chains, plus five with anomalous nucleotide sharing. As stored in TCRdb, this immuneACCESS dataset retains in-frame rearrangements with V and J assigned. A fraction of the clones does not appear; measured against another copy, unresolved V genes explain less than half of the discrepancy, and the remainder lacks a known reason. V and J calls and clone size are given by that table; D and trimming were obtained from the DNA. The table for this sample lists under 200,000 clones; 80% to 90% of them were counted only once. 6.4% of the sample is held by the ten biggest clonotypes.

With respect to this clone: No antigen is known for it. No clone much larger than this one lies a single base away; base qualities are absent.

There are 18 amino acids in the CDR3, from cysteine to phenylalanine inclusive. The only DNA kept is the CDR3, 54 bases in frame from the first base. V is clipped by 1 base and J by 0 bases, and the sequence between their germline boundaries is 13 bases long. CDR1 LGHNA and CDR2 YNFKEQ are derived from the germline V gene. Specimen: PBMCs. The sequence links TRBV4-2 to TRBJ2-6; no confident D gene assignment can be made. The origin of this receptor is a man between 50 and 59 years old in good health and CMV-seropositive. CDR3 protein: CASSQAPAGSSGANVLTF. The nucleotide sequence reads TGTGCCAGCAGCCAAGCCCCGGCAGGCAGCTCTGGGGCCAACGTCCTGACTTTC.